The 13 T cell receptor beta chains listed next were all sequenced from one sample in a study of blood T cell repertoires in COVID-19. The protocol was immunoSEQ multiplex PCR, while the TCRdb copy is restricted to in-frame clones and leaves out a portion. Counted here are 240,000 or so clones, about 83% occurring once; the ten biggest clones make up roughly 1.9%. Sequenced material: PBMCs or T cells enriched from blood (not recorded which). The receptors were gathered from a woman aged 50 to 60 who had recovered from COVID-19.

The V gene is TRBV4-1, the J gene TRBJ1-4; the D gene is possibly TRBD1 (6 bases). Germline CDR1 and CDR2: MGHRA and YSYEKL. The V end lost 1 base, the J end lost 8 bases, and 17 bases lay between the germline ends. The CDR3 loop spans 16 amino acids. The CDR3 nucleotides are TGCGCCAGCAGCCAAGGACTCAGGGGTAGGAAGGAAAAACTGTTTTTT. Translating gives CASSQGLRGRKEKLFF.

The CDR3 DNA follows: TGCGCCAGCAGCTTGGGAGGGTCCACTAATGAAAAACTGTTTTTT. Encoded protein: CASSLGGSTNEKLFF. This chain links TRBV5-1 with TRBJ1-4; no clear D gene. Germline assignment: CDR1 SGHRS and CDR2 YFSETQ. Trimming removed 0 bases from V and 2 bases from J, with 8 bases in between. The CDR3 length is 15 residues.

The gene calls are TRBV6-2 or TRBV6-3 and TRBJ2-7, with a possible D match to TRBD1 (6 bases). Trimming pared 0 bases from V and 0 bases from J, leaving 15 bases between. The CDR3 contains 17 residues. Germline V lookup: CDR1 MNHEY, CDR2 SVGEGT. The CDR3 sequence is CASSYSRYRAPSYEQYF. CDR3 DNA: TGTGCCAGCAGTTACTCGAGGTACAGGGCCCCCTCCTACGAGCAGTACTTC.

The V call is TRBV15, the J call TRBJ2-1; perhaps TRBD2 as D (5 bases). CDR3 size: 17 residues. The V gene lost 5 bases and the J gene lost 0 bases, with 17 bases spanning the gap. Germline values: CDR1 LNHNV, CDR2 YYDKDF (reference sequence). The CDR3 nucleotides are TGTGCCACCAGCCGCCGCGGGTCGGTTAGCTCCTACAATGAGCAGTTCTTC. Amino acids: CATSRRGSVSSYNEQFF.

A few counts support this clone. CDR3 protein: CASTEGSGNPDTQYF. DNA for the CDR3: TGTGCCAGCACCGAAGGCTCGGGGAACCCAGATACGCAGTATTTT. The V and J genes are TRBV6-5 and TRBJ2-3; possible D gene TRBD2, 5 bases. Trimming removed 7 bases from V and 4 bases from J, with 18 bases in between. The length of the CDR3 is 15 residues. Germline assignment: CDR1 MNHEY and CDR2 SVGAGI.

The chain recombines TRBV27 with TRBJ1-2; D possibly corresponds to TRBD1 (5 bases). CDR3 length: 14 residues. Germline CDR1 MNHEY, CDR2 SMNVEV (reference sequence). The V end was cut by 5 bases, the J end by 0 bases, with 10 bases between. The CDR3 DNA sequence: TGTGCCAGCAGTGCGACAGACCCTAACTATGGCTACACCTTC. Translation: CASSATDPNYGYTF.

The J gene is TRBJ2-7, the V gene TRBV5-4, with 8 positions matching TRBD2. The CDR3 loop spans 16 amino acids. Germline V gene data show CDR1 as SGHNT and CDR2 as YYREEE (reference sequence). V was pared by 4 bases and J by 3 bases, with 12 bases of the junction left unmatched. CDR3 sequence reads: CASSRDGSGRGYEQYF. DNA for the CDR3: TGTGCCAGCAGCCGAGACGGGAGCGGGAGAGGCTACGAGCAGTACTTC.

CDR3 residues: CASSQDFVRGSPLHF. Here the CDR3 DNA reads TGTGCCAGCAGCCAAGATTTCGTCAGGGGTTCACCCCTCCACTTT. The chain employs TRBV14 and TRBJ1-6; maybe TRBD1 (6 bases). V dropped 0 bases and J dropped 9 bases, with 12 bases sitting between them. Looked up from germline, CDR1 is SGHDN and CDR2 is FVKESK. The CDR3 extends over 15 amino acids.

The V call is TRBV29-1, the J call TRBJ1-3, with D possibly being TRBD1 (5 bases). The V and J ends lost 3 bases and 4 bases respectively, with 10 bases between them. CDR1 and CDR2 from the germline V gene are SQVTM and ANQGSEA. The CDR3 spans 13 residues. CDR3 loop: CSVERTKGNTIYF. The CDR3 nucleotides are TGCAGCGTTGAGAGGACAAAAGGAAACACCATATATTTT. The full variable domain, rest sourced from reference TRBV29-1 and TRBJ1-3, is SAVISQKPSRDICQRGTSLTIQCQVDSQVTMMFWYRQQPGQSLTLIATANQGSEATYESGFVIDKFPISRPNLTFSTLTVSNMSPEDSSIYLCSVERTKGNTIYFGEGSWLTVV.

J is TRBJ2-7 and V is TRBV7-2, with D possibly matching TRBD1 (5 bases). This CDR3 has 15 amino acids. The V and J ends lost 5 bases and 2 bases respectively, with 16 bases between them. Germline V gene data show CDR1 as SGHTA and CDR2 as FQGNSA. The CDR3 spells CASSPLYTGTYEQYF. The CDR3 bases are TGTGCCAGCAGCCCGCTTTACACAGGAACCTACGAGCAGTACTTC.

The chain recombines TRBV28 with TRBJ1-2, with a tentative D call TRBD1 (5 bases). The CDR3 has 16 residues. V gave up 4 bases and J gave up 8 bases, with 23 bases separating them. The germline CDR1 and CDR2 sequences are MDHEN and SYDVKM. The CDR3 sequence: CASSSPAGGDSGGYTF. DNA of the CDR3: TGTGCCAGCAGTTCACCCGCAGGAGGGGACTCAGGCGGCTACACCTTC.

This clone appeared a few times. Other DNA sequences in this sample translate to the same CDR3. V gene TRBV4-2 combines with J gene TRBJ1-4; D is possibly TRBD1 (5 bases). This CDR3 contains 14 residues. The ends were cut back, 3 bases at V and 1 base at J, with 6 bases in the middle. Germline CDR1 and CDR2: LGHNA and YNFKEQ. The CDR3 region has the DNA TGTGCCAGCAGCCAGGGGGGAACTAATGAAAAACTGTTTTTT. Protein sequence: CASSQGGTNEKLFF.

V usage is TRBV6-5 and J usage is TRBJ1-4; 8 nucleotides match TRBD1. The CDR3 covers 16 residues. The J segment lost 8 bases and the V segment lost 2 bases, leaving 10 bases of the junction unmatched. Germline values: CDR1 MNHEY, CDR2 SVGAGI. This chain's CDR3 is CASSYPPDRGNEKLFF. The DNA for the CDR3 is TGTGCCAGCAGTTACCCTCCCGACAGGGGAAACGAAAAACTGTTTTTT.